This TCR beta chain was sequenced in a study of cytomegalovirus exposure and HLA in healthy donors. A multiplex PCR was run with 60 Vbeta primers and 13 Jbeta primers. As originally analysed: In a later analysis, around 87 million unique TCR beta chains included roughly 11 million shared by two or more donors. Sequenced by immunoSEQ multiplex PCR; TCRdb stores in-frame clones only, minus some. From that table come the V and J calls and clone size; the DNA was used to work out D and trimming. Here the sample spans about 170,000 clones, 77% being singletons. Remarks on this clone: Its cognate antigen is unknown.

Study-level results: Later examination showed HLA-associated TCR beta chains had greater clonal expansion than equally common others.

The TCR originated in a woman aged 25 to 39 in good health and CMV-seropositive. The sequenced material came from PBMCs.

The CDR3 region is CAIRTGVGNTGELFF. In DNA form, the CDR3 reads TGTGCCATCCGTACAGGGGTGGGGAACACCGGGGAGCTGTTTTTT. The chain employs TRBV19 and TRBJ2-2, with TRBD1 identical over 7 bases. Germline CDR1 and CDR2: LNHDA and SQIVND (reference sequence). The CDR3 runs 15 residues. The junction had 9 bases not matched to a gene; V was cut back by 10 bases and J by 1 base.